This TCR beta chain comes out of a study of T cell repertoires in cytomegalovirus infection. MiXCR, run by TCRdb on the reads, gives a single entry per CDR3 protein. The profile shows approximately 500,000 distinct CDR3 sequences, approximately 11% of them singletons. This clonotype was found many times. Material: PBMCs. The clonotype originates from a human donor in good health (CMV status not recorded). Some clones in this sample may be carry-over from other donors' samples.

The CDR3, as DNA: TGTGCCAGCAGGCCATCCCGGGAGCTTTATGGCGATGAGCAGTTCTTC. The encoded protein is CASRPSRELYGDEQFF. V gene TRBV28 combines with J gene TRBJ2-1; D may be TRBD2 (6 bases). CDR3 length equals 16 residues. Germline CDR1 reads MDHEN; CDR2 reads SYDVKM. Trimming stripped 6 bases from V and 8 bases from J, with 23 bases between.